This T cell receptor (beta chain) is from a study of T cell responses to AZD1222 COVID-19 vaccine. The data were produced by immunoSEQ multiplex PCR, yet TCRdb's version contains in-frame clones alone and is incomplete. The sample has around 120,000 clones; roughly 84% are singletons. This CDR3 is built from 15 residues. Looked up from germline, CDR1 is KGHSH and CDR2 is LQKENI. The V and J ends lost 3 bases and 3 bases, in that order; junction bases with no gene match: 6. Sequences were derived from peripheral blood, sampled 28 days after the second AZD1222 dose. V usage is TRBV18 and J usage is TRBJ2-7; 9 nucleotides match TRBD1. The clonotype originates from an adult who received the AZD1222 COVID-19 vaccine. The DNA for the CDR3 is TGTGCCAGCTCACCGGGACAGGGCCGTTTCTACGAGCAGTACTTC. It codes for CASSPGQGRFYEQYF.